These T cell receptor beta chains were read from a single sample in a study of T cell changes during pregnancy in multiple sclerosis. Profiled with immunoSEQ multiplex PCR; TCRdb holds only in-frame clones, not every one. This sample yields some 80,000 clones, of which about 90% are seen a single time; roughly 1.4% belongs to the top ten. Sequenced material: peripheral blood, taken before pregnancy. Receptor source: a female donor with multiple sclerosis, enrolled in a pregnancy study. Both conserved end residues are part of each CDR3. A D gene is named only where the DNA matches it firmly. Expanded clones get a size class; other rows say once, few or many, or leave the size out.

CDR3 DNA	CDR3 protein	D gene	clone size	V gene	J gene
TGTGCCAGCAGCTTTCGACTAGCGGAAACAGATACGCAGTATTTT	CASSFRLAETDTQYF	TRBD2	once	TRBV11-2	TRBJ2-3
TGTGCCAGCAGCCGCGGGACAGGAGAAAATTCACCCCTCCACTTT	CASSRGTGENSPLHF	TRBD1	NA	TRBV7-6	TRBJ1-6
TGTGCCAGCATCACCACTAGCGGGGGGGTAGATACGCAGTATTTT	CASITTSGGVDTQYF	TRBD2	NA	TRBV11-2	TRBJ2-3
TGTGCCAGTAGTATTTATAAGGTGGGGGGAGTCGGCCAGCCCCAGCATTTT	CASSIYKVGGVGQPQHF	NA	NA	TRBV19	TRBJ1-5
TGTGCCACCAGCAGAGTAGGGGTCGCAACTAATGAAAAACTGTTTTTT	CATSRVGVATNEKLFF	NA	NA	TRBV15	TRBJ1-4
TGTGCCAGCAGCTTTCGAGAGACCCAGTACTTC	CASSFRETQYF	NA	NA	TRBV7-9	TRBJ2-5
TGCAGTGCTGTGACAGGCGAGCAGTTCTTC	CSAVTGEQFF	NA	NA	TRBV20-1	TRBJ2-1
TGTGCCAGTAGTCCCCGGGACAGGGCAGTAACCGGGGAGCTGTTTTTT	CASSPRDRAVTGELFF	TRBD1	NA	TRBV19	TRBJ2-2
TGTGCCAGCAGCTTAGCCCTGCGGGAAAAACTGTTTTTT	CASSLALREKLFF	NA	NA	TRBV7-9	TRBJ1-4
TGTGCCACCAGCACCTGGACTAGCGGCAAAGAGACCCAGTACTTC	CATSTWTSGKETQYF	TRBD2	NA	TRBV15	TRBJ2-5
TGTGCCAGCAGTTTCACTGGCCGGGACAGGCAGCCCCAGCATTTT	CASSFTGRDRQPQHF	TRBD1	NA	TRBV11-3	TRBJ1-5
TGTGCCAGCTTCAGGGTACCCTACGAGCAGTACTTC	CASFRVPYEQYF	NA	NA	TRBV7-2	TRBJ2-7
TGTGCAAGTCGCTTAGTTCCCCCGGCAGGGGGGCTTTTCAATCAGCCCCAGCATTTT	CASRLVPPAGGLFNQPQHF	NA	NA	TRBV12-2	TRBJ1-5
TGTGCCAGCAGCTTAGGGACAGGGGCCTGGGTGGGCAATCAGCCCCAGCATTTT	CASSLGTGAWVGNQPQHF	TRBD1	NA	TRBV7-9	TRBJ1-5
TGTGCCAGCAGTGAAAGGATCAGGGCTCGTGATGGCTACACCTTC	CASSERIRARDGYTF	NA	NA	TRBV2	TRBJ1-2
TGCAGCGTTGACAGGGGGTCTCAAGAGACCCAGTACTTC	CSVDRGSQETQYF	TRBD1	NA	TRBV29-1	TRBJ2-5
TGTGCCAGCAGCCGCTTCACGGGGCGTGGGACAGGGGGCTACGAGCAGTACTTC	CASSRFTGRGTGGYEQYF	TRBD1	NA	TRBV7-6	TRBJ2-7
TGTGCCAGCAGCTTAGTTCCAGCGGGGGGAGGAACAGATACGCAGTATTTT	CASSLVPAGGGTDTQYF	TRBD2	once	TRBV13	TRBJ2-3
TGCGCCAGCAGCTTGAGGGGGGGTCAAGAGACCCAGTACTTC	CASSLRGGQETQYF	NA	NA	TRBV5-1	TRBJ2-5
TGCAGCGGCGGACGGGACTCTGGCGAGCAGTACTTC	CSGGRDSGEQYF	NA	NA	TRBV29-1	TRBJ2-7
TGTGCCATCAGTGACCAGCGGGGCGACTACGAGCAGTACTTC	CAISDQRGDYEQYF	TRBD2	NA	TRBV10-3	TRBJ2-7
TGTGCCAGCAGCCCTACAGGGTCCTACGAGCAGTACTTC	CASSPTGSYEQYF	NA	NA	TRBV6-5	TRBJ2-7
TGTGCCAGCAGCTTAGTTGGAATCGGGGGGAGAAGGACAGATACGCAGTATTTT	CASSLVGIGGRRTDTQYF	TRBD2	once	TRBV7-8	TRBJ2-3
TGTGCCATCAAGGGGACTGACGAGCAGTACTTC	CAIKGTDEQYF	NA	NA	TRBV10-3	TRBJ2-7
TGCGCCAGCAGCTTGTCCCGGGACAGGGGGAACACCGGGGAGCTGTTTTTT	CASSLSRDRGNTGELFF	TRBD1	NA	TRBV5-1	TRBJ2-2
TGTGCCAGCAGTGAAGCCTTGACAGGGGGCTACGAGCAGTACTTC	CASSEALTGGYEQYF	TRBD1	NA	TRBV6-1	TRBJ2-7